One T cell receptor beta chain is described in this entry. Its antigen is still unknown. Together with CD45RO+ cells, CCR7-negative CD45RA+ TemRA cells were included in CD8 memory. The data derive from a study of shared clonotypes between healthy human individuals. Germline CDR1 and CDR2: LGHNT and FRNRAP. Losses at the gene ends were 6 bases for V and 2 bases for J; bases not matched to a gene: 6. There are 15 residues in the CDR3. TCRdb's table, derived via immunoSEQ multiplex PCR, lists solely in-frame clones and lacks some. Of approximately 88,000 clones detected, almost 70% appear once; the ten largest clones hold approximately 46%. Study-level points and caveats: An effect of sequencing depth on clonotype sharing among donors was expected. What naive subsets generally showed was a larger estimated richness than memory subsets showed.

This clonotype was sampled from a man aged 25 to 40 in good health. The chain carries TRBV12-5 and TRBJ2-1; 8 bases are shared with TRBD1. Sequencing was carried out using memory CD8+ T cells sorted from blood. Subset of the sample: CD45RO+ cells pooled with CCR7-negative TemRA cells. The CDR3 reads CASGGQGATYNEQFF. CDR3 coding DNA: TGTGCTAGTGGCGGACAGGGCGCTACCTACAATGAGCAGTTCTTC.